This TCR beta chain was identified in a study of blood T cell repertoires in COVID-19. At the level of the study: COVID-19 samples, acute and convalescent, were from the United States, Italy and Spain. PBMCs, B-cell-depleted T cells, or T cells were the source of the cDNA or gDNA that made up the material.

In the authors' methods: The authors estimated nucleated cell counts from reference gene primer amplification. TCRdb's table, derived via immunoSEQ multiplex PCR, lists solely in-frame clones and lacks some. The V and J calls and clone size are taken from that table; D and trimming were inferred from the DNA. The table includes 8,000 to 8,500 clones, approximately 89% detected once. The CDR3 extends over 14 amino acids. The V end lost 6 bases, the J end lost 6 bases, and 15 bases lay between the germline ends. Per germline, CDR1 MNHEY and CDR2 SVGAGI. The material sequenced was peripheral blood. The chain couples TRBV6-5 to TRBJ1-5, with D possibly matching TRBD1 (5 bases). The receptor was derived from a human donor in a cohort sampled during active COVID-19. The CDR3 DNA sequence: TGTGCCAGCAGCCCAACCCAGGGTGGTCAGCCCCAGCATTTT. Translated: CASSPTQGGQPQHF.